This T cell receptor (beta chain) stems from a study of control samples from healthy donors and cancer patients. After removal of 4 bases from V and 0 bases from J, the junction contained 6 bases not matched to a gene. The CDR3 has 16 residues. Germline loops: CDR1 SGHNT, CDR2 YYREEE (reference sequence). Repertoires were generated with immunoSEQ multiplex PCR, while TCRdb's copy carries only in-frame clones and drops some. The data show around 250,000 clones, with roughly 82% seen just once and less than 15% held by the top ten. This TCR was sampled from a woman in her sixties or seventies with lung cancer. The chain employs TRBV5-4 and TRBJ1-2, with 10 bases fitting TRBD1. The material sequenced was PBMCs. This CDR3 reads CASSARQGASNYGYTF. DNA of the CDR3: TGTGCCAGCAGCGCACGACAGGGGGCGTCTAACTATGGCTACACCTTC.